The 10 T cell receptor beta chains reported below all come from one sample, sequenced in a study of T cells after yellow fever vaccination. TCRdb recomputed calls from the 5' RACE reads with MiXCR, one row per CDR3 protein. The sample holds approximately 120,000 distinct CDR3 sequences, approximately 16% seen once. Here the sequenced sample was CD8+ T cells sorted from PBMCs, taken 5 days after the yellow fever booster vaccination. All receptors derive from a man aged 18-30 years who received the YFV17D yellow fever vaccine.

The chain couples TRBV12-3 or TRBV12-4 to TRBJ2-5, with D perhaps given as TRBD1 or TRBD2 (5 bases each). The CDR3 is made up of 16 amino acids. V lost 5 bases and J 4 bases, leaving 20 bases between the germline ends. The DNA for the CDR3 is TGTGCCAGCAGTATACTCGGAGAGGGGATGGGAGAGACCCAGTACTTC. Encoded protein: CASSILGEGMGETQYF.

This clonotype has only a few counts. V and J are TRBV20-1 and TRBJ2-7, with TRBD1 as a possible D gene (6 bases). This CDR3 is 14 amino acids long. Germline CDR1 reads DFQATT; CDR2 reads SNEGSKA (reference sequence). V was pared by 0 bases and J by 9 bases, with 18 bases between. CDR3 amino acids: CSARDQHRDPRQYV. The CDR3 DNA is TGCAGTGCTAGAGATCAGCACAGGGATCCCCGGCAGTACGTC.

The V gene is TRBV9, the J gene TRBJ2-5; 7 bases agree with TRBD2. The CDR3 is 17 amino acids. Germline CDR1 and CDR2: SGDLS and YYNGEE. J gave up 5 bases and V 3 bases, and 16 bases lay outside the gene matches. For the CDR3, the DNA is TGTGCCAGCAGCGCAGACCCACTAGCGCGGGTCGACGAGACCCAGTACTTC. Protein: CASSADPLARVDETQYF.

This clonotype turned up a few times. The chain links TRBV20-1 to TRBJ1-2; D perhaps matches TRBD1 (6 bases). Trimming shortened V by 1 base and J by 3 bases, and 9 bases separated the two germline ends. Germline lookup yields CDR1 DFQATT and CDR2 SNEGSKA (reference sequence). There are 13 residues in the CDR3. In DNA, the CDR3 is TGCAGTGCTAGAGGCAGGGGCGACTATGGCTACACCTTC. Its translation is CSARGRGDYGYTF.

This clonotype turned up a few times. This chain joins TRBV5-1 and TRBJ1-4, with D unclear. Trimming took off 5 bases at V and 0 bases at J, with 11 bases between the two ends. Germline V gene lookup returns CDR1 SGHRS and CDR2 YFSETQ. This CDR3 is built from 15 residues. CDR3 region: CASRLTPATNEKLFF. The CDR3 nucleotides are TGCGCCAGCAGACTGACACCTGCAACTAATGAAAAACTGTTTTTT.

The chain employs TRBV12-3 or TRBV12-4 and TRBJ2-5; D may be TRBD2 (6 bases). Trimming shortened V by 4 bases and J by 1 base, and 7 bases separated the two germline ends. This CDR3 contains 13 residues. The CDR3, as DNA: TGTGCCAGCAGTTGGGGGGTCCAAGAGACCCAGTACTTC. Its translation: CASSWGVQETQYF.

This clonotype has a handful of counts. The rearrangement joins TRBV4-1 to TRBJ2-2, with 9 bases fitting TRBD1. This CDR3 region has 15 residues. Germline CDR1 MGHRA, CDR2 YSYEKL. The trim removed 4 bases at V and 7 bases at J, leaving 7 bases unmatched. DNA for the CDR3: TGCGCCAGCAGCCTCCGGGACAGGGTAAACGGGGAGCTGTTTTTT. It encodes CASSLRDRVNGELFF.

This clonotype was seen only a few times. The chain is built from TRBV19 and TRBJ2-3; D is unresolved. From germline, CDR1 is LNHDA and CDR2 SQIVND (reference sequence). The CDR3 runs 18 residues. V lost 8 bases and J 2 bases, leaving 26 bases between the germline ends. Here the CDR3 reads CASRQTLLGELITDTQYF. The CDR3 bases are TGTGCCAGTCGCCAGACCCTTCTTGGGGAACTAATCACAGATACGCAGTATTTT.

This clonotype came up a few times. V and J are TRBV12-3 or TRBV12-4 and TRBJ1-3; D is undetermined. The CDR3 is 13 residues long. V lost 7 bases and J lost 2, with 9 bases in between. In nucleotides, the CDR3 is TGTGCCAGCACGTCCCCCCCTGGAAACACCATATATTTT. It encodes CASTSPPGNTIYF.

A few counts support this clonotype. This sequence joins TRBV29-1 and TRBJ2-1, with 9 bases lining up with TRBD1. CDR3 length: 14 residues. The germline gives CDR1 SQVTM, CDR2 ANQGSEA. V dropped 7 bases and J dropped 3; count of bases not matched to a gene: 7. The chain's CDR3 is CSAEGQGVYNEQFF. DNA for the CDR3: TGCAGCGCGGAGGGACAGGGTGTCTACAATGAGCAGTTCTTC.